This is a list of T cell receptor beta chains from one sample in a study of T cell changes during pregnancy in multiple sclerosis. TCRdb's copy holds only in-frame clones and misses some; the assay was immunoSEQ multiplex PCR. This table holds tens of thousands of clones, just over 90% found once. Source: peripheral blood, taken in the second trimester of pregnancy. These receptor sequences come from a female donor with multiple sclerosis, enrolled in a pregnancy study. The CDR3 runs from the conserved cysteine through the conserved F or W.

v_gene	j_gene	CDR3aa
TRBV28	TRBJ2-6	CASSTQKTGGPISGANVLTF
TRBV29-1	TRBJ2-5	CSVEGQNRQETQYF
TRBV19	TRBJ2-2	CAVDLAEGTGELFF
TRBV28	TRBJ2-1	CASSPGGLDRGNEQFF
TRBV5-1	TRBJ2-6	CASSLMGPSYSGANVLTF
TRBV7-6	TRBJ2-5	CASSLAGSQETQYF
TRBV5-1	TRBJ2-2	CASSSQGTGELFF
TRBV19	TRBJ2-1	CASSEDRGIYNEQFF
TRBV2	TRBJ2-7	CAGSEASGRGEQYF
TRBV28	TRBJ2-1	CASSFGGGEREQFF
TRBV7-2	TRBJ1-4	CASSSDSRATNEKLFF
TRBV4-3	TRBJ1-3	CASSRTGGAGNTIYF
TRBV28	TRBJ1-1	CASSLLGSGWGNTEAFF
TRBV28	TRBJ2-2	CASSQGDVGLTGELFF
TRBV7-8	TRBJ1-2	CASSLGQLYGYTF
TRBV19	TRBJ2-7	CASSIAGGQSEQYF
TRBV7-9	TRBJ2-1	CASRDQGNNEQFF
TRBV10-1	TRBJ1-2	CASSVTGGAHYGYTF